The 17 T cell receptor beta chains presented below share a single source sample, sequenced in a study of T cells in narcolepsy. TCRdb keeps only in-frame clones here, not all; method: immunoSEQ multiplex PCR. Counted here are about 20,000 clones, 70% to 90% occurring once; the ten biggest clones make up 4% to 4.5%. Material: memory (CD45RA-) CD4+ T cells from blood. The receptors derive from a human donor in good health.

V and J are TRBV7-2 and TRBJ2-2; D might be TRBD1 (5 bases). The CDR3 runs 15 residues. In germline, CDR1 is SGHTA, CDR2 FQGNSA. V was pared by 7 bases and J by 0 bases, with 12 bases between. The CDR3, as DNA: TGTGCCAGCACCACAAGGGGCGCGAACACCGGGGAGCTGTTTTTT. This codes for CASTTRGANTGELFF.

The chain links TRBV6-6 to TRBJ1-1; D is ambiguous. Trimming stripped 7 bases from V and 4 bases from J, with 13 bases between. CDR3 length equals 13 residues. Germline V gene sequence: CDR1 MNHNY, CDR2 SVGAGI (reference sequence). This chain's CDR3 is CASKSEGSTEAFF. CDR3 sequence (DNA): TGTGCCAGCAAATCGGAGGGAAGCACTGAAGCTTTCTTT.

The gene calls are TRBV7-6 and TRBJ1-5; TRBD1 matches 7 bases. V shed 1 base and J 4 bases; nucleotides not matched to a gene: 7. Germline-derived CDR1 and CDR2 are SGHVS and FNYEAQ. CDR3 length equals 16 residues. The CDR3 sequence is CASSLEGTVENQPQHF. As DNA, the CDR3 is TGTGCCAGCAGCTTAGAGGGGACAGTCGAGAATCAGCCCCAGCATTTT.

The rearrangement joins TRBV5-1 to TRBJ2-3; TRBD2 agrees at 8 bases. CDR1 is SGHRS and CDR2 is YFSETQ in the germline V gene. Trimming at V came to 4 bases and at J to 1 base, leaving 8 bases not matched to a gene. The CDR3 extends over 16 amino acids. CDR3 sequence (DNA): TGCGCCAGCAGCCTCGGCGCGCGGGGGGGCACAGATACGCAGTATTTT. Translation gives CASSLGARGGTDTQYF.

V and J are TRBV18 and TRBJ1-5, with D unresolved. This CDR3 has 13 residues. CDR1 is KGHSH and CDR2 is LQKENI in the germline V gene. Trimming stripped 3 bases from V and 3 bases from J, with 6 bases between. The DNA for the CDR3 is TGTGCCAGCTCACCCGACAACAATCAGCCCCAGCATTTT. Its protein is CASSPDNNQPQHF.

The V and J genes are TRBV9 and TRBJ1-4; the D gene is possibly TRBD1 (6 bases). Germline V gene sequence: CDR1 SGDLS, CDR2 YYNGEE. Deletions cut 2 bases from V and 7 bases from J, with 12 bases between. CDR3 length: 14 amino acids. In DNA form, the CDR3 reads TGTGCCAGCAGCGTCACAGGGATGGGTGAAAAACTGTTTTTT. Translated: CASSVTGMGEKLFF.

The chain recombines TRBV7-2 with TRBJ1-3, with 7 bases lining up with TRBD1. After removal of 4 bases from V and 8 bases from J, the junction contained 8 bases not matched to a gene. This CDR3 region has 14 residues. CDR1 is SGHTA, CDR2 FQGNSA, per germline. The CDR3 spells CASSSQGGLDTIYF. Written as DNA, the CDR3 is TGTGCCAGCAGCTCCCAGGGGGGGTTAGACACCATATATTTT.

V usage is TRBV6-1 and J usage is TRBJ2-7; possibly TRBD1 for D (6 bases). Trimming pared 4 bases from V and 3 bases from J, leaving 10 bases between. The germline CDR1 and CDR2 sequences are MNHNS and SASEGT. This CDR3 is 13 amino acids long. CDR3 DNA sequence: TGTGCCAGCAGTGTAAAACAGGGCTACGAGCAGTACTTC. This translates into CASSVKQGYEQYF.

The chain joins TRBV7-2 to TRBJ2-5; the match to TRBD2 covers 13 bases. V dropped 2 bases and J dropped 5; count of bases not matched to a gene: 5. Germline-derived CDR1 and CDR2 are SGHTA and FQGNSA. This CDR3 is built from 16 residues. The CDR3 is CASSLSGTSGVETQYF. In nucleotides, the CDR3 is TGTGCCAGCAGCTTATCGGGGACTAGCGGGGTTGAGACCCAGTACTTC. Filled out from reference TRBV7-2 and TRBJ2-5, the complete variable domain reads GAGVSQSPSNKVTEKGKDVELRCDPISGHTALYWYRQSLGQGLEFLIYFQGNSAPDKSGLPSDRFSAERTGGSVSTLTIQRTQQEDSAVYLCASSLSGTSGVETQYFGPGTRLLVL.

This chain links TRBV11-2 with TRBJ1-2; TRBD1 matches 7 bases. Trimming at V came to 3 bases and at J to 8 bases, leaving 15 bases not matched to a gene. This CDR3 contains 16 residues. Germline V CDR1 and CDR2: SGHAT, FQNNGV. Here the CDR3 reads CASSLGLTGRTAGYTF. CDR3 nucleotides: TGTGCCAGCAGCTTGGGGTTGACAGGGAGGACTGCGGGCTACACCTTC.

This chain connects TRBV19 to TRBJ2-1; D may match TRBD1 or TRBD2 (5 bases each). The V gene lost 6 bases and the J gene lost 10 bases, with 16 bases spanning the gap. The CDR3 loop spans 13 amino acids. Germline values: CDR1 LNHDA, CDR2 SQIVND (reference sequence). CDR3 region: CASSPRDLGEQFF. Written as DNA, the CDR3 is TGTGCCAGTAGCCCCCGGGACCTTGGAGAGCAGTTCTTC.

J is TRBJ2-7 and V is TRBV29-1; the D gene could be TRBD1 or TRBD2 (5 bases each). Trimming shortened V by 2 bases and J by 7 bases, and 12 bases separated the two germline ends. The CDR3 runs to 12 residues. The germline V gene encodes CDR1 SQVTM and CDR2 ANQGSEA. The DNA of the CDR3 is TGCAGCGTTGAACCTGGGACCGGGGAGCAGTACTTC. Encoded protein: CSVEPGTGEQYF.

The chain combines TRBV4-2 with TRBJ1-2; D is uncertain. Germline V CDR1 and CDR2: LGHNA, YNFKEQ. The CDR3 contains 15 residues. Trimming took 0 bases from V and 4 from J, leaving 12 bases between them. CDR3 region: CASSQDRSQSYGYTF. The CDR3 DNA follows: TGTGCCAGCAGCCAAGATCGGTCGCAATCCTATGGCTACACCTTC.

The rearrangement uses TRBV5-4 and TRBJ2-7; D possibly corresponds to TRBD1 (6 bases). The V end was cut by 4 bases, the J end by 3 bases, with 17 bases between. CDR1 and CDR2 (germline): SGHNT, YYREEE (reference sequence). This CDR3 comprises 15 residues. For the CDR3, the DNA is TGTGCCAGCAGCCGCCCAACGACAGGCAGCTACGAGCAGTACTTC. Translating gives CASSRPTTGSYEQYF.

This clone showed up just a few times. The V gene is TRBV10-2, the J gene TRBJ2-3, with TRBD1 matching 7 bases. The CDR3 runs 14 residues. Germline V gene sequence: CDR1 WSHSY, CDR2 SAAADI. Losses at the gene ends were 4 bases for V and 1 base for J; bases not matched to a gene: 2. The CDR3 spells CASSGDRGTDTQYF. The CDR3 DNA reads TGCGCCAGCAGTGGCGACAGGGGCACAGATACGCAGTATTTT.

This clone was found a few times. The V and J genes are TRBV7-2 and TRBJ2-5; 15 nucleotides align to TRBD2. Germline V gives CDR1 SGHTA, CDR2 FQGNSA. This CDR3 has 19 amino acids. V gave up 6 bases and J gave up 5 bases; unmatched junction bases: 16. Here the CDR3 reads CASSSGGLAGGVTLETQYF. CDR3 DNA: TGTGCCAGCAGTTCCGGTGGACTAGCGGGGGGGGTGACCTTGGAGACCCAGTACTTC. Full variable domain (remainder filled in from reference TRBV7-2 and TRBJ2-5): GAGVSQSPSNKVTEKGKDVELRCDPISGHTALYWYRQSLGQGLEFLIYFQGNSAPDKSGLPSDRFSAERTGGSVSTLTIQRTQQEDSAVYLCASSSGGLAGGVTLETQYFGPGTRLLVL.

The chain joins TRBV6-1 to TRBJ2-5; 8 bases map to TRBD2. The V segment lost 4 bases and the J segment 4 bases; nucleotides outside the gene matches: 2. Germline CDR1 is MNHNS and CDR2 is SASEGT. CDR3 size: 13 residues. CDR3 in DNA: TGTGCCAGCAGTGTAGGACTAGCAGAGACCCAGTACTTC. It yields the protein CASSVGLAETQYF.